Following are 15 T cell receptor beta chains from one sample sequenced in a study of human T cells and chemical hapten exposure. Time point given: patch test 1, 2 weeks after DPC sensitization. Treatment specified: therapeutic diphenylcyclopropenone sensitization with weekly scalp DPC. Each CDR3 protein is one row after TCRdb ran MiXCR on the RACE reads. The sample carries fewer than 200,000 distinct CDR3 sequences, approximately 20% recorded once. The source was whole blood, collected in connection with sensitization to the hapten diphenylcyclopropenone (DPC). Receptors originate from a woman aged 45-65 years with alopecia areata. Some clones in this sample may be carry-over from other donors' samples.

This clonotype was counted between two and nine times. The chain has TRBV27 and TRBJ2-1; 7 bases are shared with TRBD2. CDR3 size: 14 residues. V was clipped by 8 bases and J by 7 bases; unmatched bases: 11. The V gene's germline CDR1 is MNHEY and CDR2 SMNVEV (reference sequence). CDR3 amino acids: CASGFSGFGNEQFF. The DNA for the CDR3 is TGTGCCAGCGGGTTTAGCGGGTTTGGAAATGAGCAGTTCTTC.

V gene TRBV7-9 combines with J gene TRBJ2-7; no firm D call. Trimming took off 6 bases at V and 7 bases at J, with 19 bases between the two ends. Germline V lookup: CDR1 SEHNR, CDR2 FQNEAQ (reference sequence). This CDR3 contains 14 residues. The CDR3 loop reads CASSPSAPSQEQYF. CDR3 nucleotides: TGTGCCAGCAGTCCTAGTGCCCCCAGCCAGGAGCAGTACTTC.

The rearrangement uses TRBV10-1 and TRBJ2-5; no reliable D call. The CDR3 contains 13 residues. V dropped 0 bases and J dropped 5 bases, with 7 bases sitting between them. CDR1 and CDR2 (germline): WNHNN, SYGVQD (reference sequence). The CDR3 DNA reads as TGCGCCAGCAGTGAGTCCTTGGGGGAGACCCAGTACTTC. Encoded protein: CASSESLGETQYF.

This clonotype was recorded a few times. The CDR3 DNA follows: TGTGCCAGCAGTATACCAGGGATGAACACTGAAGCTTTCTTT. Amino acids: CASSIPGMNTEAFF. The chain uses TRBV4-2 and TRBJ1-1; possible D gene TRBD1, 5 bases. This CDR3 comprises 14 residues. CDR1 and CDR2 from the germline V gene are LGHNA and YNFKEQ. Trimming removed 6 bases from V and 0 bases from J, with 11 bases in between.

The chain is built from TRBV18 and TRBJ2-7; 8 positions match TRBD1. The V gene end was trimmed by 3 bases and the J gene end by 6 bases; junction bases not matched to a gene: 10. From germline, CDR1 is KGHSH and CDR2 LQKENI. The CDR3 sequence is 15 residues long. CDR3 protein: CASSPGQGLPLEQYF. CDR3 sequence (DNA): TGTGCCAGCTCACCCGGACAGGGTCTCCCTCTCGAGCAGTACTTC.

This clonotype was detected only a few times. This chain uses TRBV28 with TRBJ2-5; D not resolved. Germline assignment: CDR1 MDHEN and CDR2 SYDVKM. The length of the CDR3 is 11 residues. With 6 bases removed from V and 2 bases from J, the gap between germline ends came to 4 bases. CDR3 in DNA: TGTGCCAGCAGGCTACAAGAGACCCAGTACTTC. Its protein is CASRLQETQYF.

A note on this clonotype: Being one base from a much bigger clone, this may be a read error. This chain joins TRBV6-5 and TRBJ1-1; the D is unclear. From germline, CDR1 is MNHEY and CDR2 SVGAGI. The CDR3 loop spans 14 amino acids. The CDR3 here is CACSYYRENTEAFF. CDR3 in DNA: TGTGCCTGCAGTTACTATAGGGAAAACACTGAAGCTTTCTTT.

The table lists this clonotype with a few counts. The genes are TRBV7-3 and TRBJ1-1; 7 bases match TRBD1. The ends lost 2 bases at V and 4 bases at J; junction bases unmatched: 1. The CDR3 spans 13 residues. The germline gives CDR1 SGHTA, CDR2 FQGTGA. The CDR3 spells CASSLRQGTEAFF. As DNA, the CDR3 is TGTGCCAGCAGCTTACGACAGGGCACTGAAGCTTTCTTT.

This clonotype appeared a single time. J is TRBJ2-7 and V is TRBV5-1; the D gene is possibly TRBD1 (7 bases). V lost 3 bases and J 6 bases, leaving 19 bases between the germline ends. The CDR3 totals 15 residues. The germline CDR1 and CDR2 sequences are SGHRS and YFSETQ. This CDR3 is CASSSGGGGSGEQYF. CDR3 DNA: TGCGCCAGCAGCTCAGGAGGAGGGGGCTCTGGCGAGCAGTACTTC.

This clonotype was recorded many times. V and J are TRBV2 and TRBJ1-1; D unclear. With 3 bases removed from V and 0 bases from J, the gap between germline ends came to 5 bases. CDR3 size: 13 residues. The V gene's germline CDR1 is SNHLY and CDR2 FYNNEI. CDR3 coding DNA: TGTGCCAGCAGTGAGGTCCTGAACACTGAAGCTTTCTTT. It specifies CASSEVLNTEAFF.

The gene calls are TRBV5-1 and TRBJ2-7, with TRBD1 matching 9 bases. The CDR3 runs 15 residues. The V gene end was trimmed by 4 bases and the J gene end by 2 bases; junction bases not matched to a gene: 7. CDR1 SGHRS and CDR2 YFSETQ come from the germline V gene. CDR3 DNA sequence: TGCGCCAGCAGCCCTGGGACAGGGCTTCCCTACGAGCAGTACTTC. This encodes CASSPGTGLPYEQYF.

The J gene is TRBJ2-2, the V gene TRBV7-8; D remains ambiguous. Trimming shortened V by 0 bases and J by 4 bases, and 9 bases separated the two germline ends. The CDR3 loop spans 15 amino acids. Germline assignment: CDR1 SGHVS and CDR2 FQNEAQ. This CDR3 reads CASSLAWSPTGELFF. The CDR3 bases are TGTGCCAGCAGCTTAGCGTGGTCGCCCACCGGGGAGCTGTTTTTT.

The genes are TRBV6-1 and TRBJ2-1, with 13 bases lining up with TRBD2. Germline V CDR1 and CDR2: MNHNS, SASEGT. This CDR3 comprises 17 residues. J lost 4 bases, V lost 4 bases, and 7 bases had no gene match. For the CDR3, the DNA is TGTGCCAGCAGTGTTAGGAAGGGACTAGCGGGATACAATGAGCAGTTCTTC. Protein sequence: CASSVRKGLAGYNEQFF.

This chain uses TRBV5-1 with TRBJ2-5; 8 nucleotides match TRBD2. V was clipped by 5 bases and J by 0 bases; unmatched bases: 6. The CDR3 is 15 amino acids. Germline CDR1 reads SGHRS; CDR2 reads YFSETQ. Here the CDR3 DNA reads TGCGCCAGCAGAAGTAGCGGGACCAACCAAGAGACCCAGTACTTC. Translated: CASRSSGTNQETQYF.

This clonotype was found many times. This chain connects TRBV5-1 to TRBJ1-2, with TRBD1 matching 7 bases. Unmatched junction bases numbered 4, after V lost 4 bases and J lost 1 base. Germline CDR1 is SGHRS and CDR2 is YFSETQ. The CDR3 runs to 14 residues. CDR3 residues: CASSGTGVNYGYTF. As DNA, the CDR3 is TGCGCCAGCAGCGGAACAGGGGTTAACTATGGCTACACCTTC.